This TCR beta chain was recovered during a study of T cell responses to AZD1222 COVID-19 vaccine. With respect to this clone: Its antigen is undetermined.

The table came from immunoSEQ multiplex PCR; TCRdb's copy has only in-frame clones and leaves some out. Among about 150,000 clones listed, approximately 90% were seen once. Regarding the study as a whole: Donors in the cohort were predominantly white British and more often female, and clonal diversity was possibly underestimated. Baseline serology detected seropositivity in only six AZD1222 recipients.

The CDR3 consists of 16 residues. CDR1 is MDHEN, CDR2 SYDVKM, per germline. Germline trimming cut 9 bases from V and 0 bases from J; bases unmatched to any gene: 10. This chain links TRBV28 with TRBJ1-4; 7 positions match TRBD1. The TCR sequence derives from an adult in good health. Sequencing used peripheral blood, obtained on day 0 of AZD1222 vaccination. The CDR3 sequence is CASSLTGTSTNEKLFF. The CDR3 DNA is TGTGCCAGTAGTCTGACAGGGACTTCAACTAATGAAAAACTGTTTTTT.